The present TCR beta chain was sequenced within a study of T cell responses to AZD1222 COVID-19 vaccine (dated by TCRdb to about 2021). As for the study more broadly: AZD1222 recipients with second doses at about 4 weeks or about 12 weeks were pooled, because spike-specific TCR depth and breadth did not differ between schedules. A total of approximately 240 trial participants underwent TCR sequencing, of whom roughly 210 had received two doses of AZD1222 and around 26 had received two doses of the MenACWY control vaccine. Enrollment into the trials was organized by age into subgroups of 18-55, 56-69 and 70-plus years, and those subgroups contained approximately 160, 26 and 62 TCR-sequenced participants, respectively.

The time point label, as the study defines it: baseline before first vaccination. The vaccinee samples were drawn from two UK trials, COV001 and COV002, one of which was a single-blind randomized controlled phase 2/3 trial testing AZD1222 (ChAdOx1 nCoV-19) in healthy adults. For TCRbeta chain sequencing, PBMC samples from trial participants were taken at day 0 and at day 28 after the second dose. The CDR3 has 12 amino acids, counting the end cysteine and phenylalanine. Of the read, only the CDR3 DNA is kept; its 36 bases are in frame from base 1. V is shortened by 4 bases, J by 1 base, and the region joining them spans 4 bases. Details on this clone: Its antigen is not yet known. No clone much larger than this one lies a single base away; base qualities are absent.

The CDR3 regions of human TCRbeta chains were analyzed by immunosequencing. Per the authors' processing: TCRs in the repertoires were compared against a reference library of SARS-CoV-2-specific TCRs that had been generated with the MIRA antigen-specificity platform. Breadth meant the fraction of unique TCRs that were SARS-CoV-2-associated, whereas depth meant the fraction of total T cells that were SARS-CoV-2-associated. Using the MIRA data, every spike-specific TCR was mapped to the spike region that the TCR reacted to and assigned to either a CD4 or a CD8 class. Log10-transformed breadth and depth values were compared by one-way ANOVA with Sidak's multiple comparisons tests. The clones in this table, taken by TCRdb from immuneACCESS, are in-frame only. Not every clone is retained; where verified, under half of the shortfall comes from an unresolved V gene, and the cause of the rest is unknown. The DNA was the basis for D and trimming; V, J and clone size are from that table. This sample is represented by about 130,000 clones; 86% of them were singletons. Roughly 12% of the sample comes from the top ten.

What the authors observed across the whole study: Only six AZD1222 recipients were SARS-CoV-2 seropositive at baseline, limiting conclusions about previously exposed vaccinees. Reportedly, almost half of the unique spike-specific TCRs recognized epitopes lying outside the regions that are mutated in the B.1.351 and B.1.1.7 variants. The whole spike protein was spanned by vaccine-associated CD4 TCRs, and dominant responses were seen in regions 160-218 and 743-854. Because no day 14 peak-response samples were available, the repertoires could be characterized only after the peak T cell response. Spike-specific TCR breadth and depth rose significantly after two AZD1222 doses compared with day 0 and with MenACWY recipients. The 56-69-year group was small, and its depth increase did not reach significance, likely because of low power. Participants were mostly white British, with more females than males. The authors suggested clonal diversity may have been underestimated.

The chain was built from TRBV12-3 or TRBV12-4 and TRBJ2-5; the D gene assignment is ambiguous. This specimen consisted of peripheral blood, obtained on day 0 of AZD1222 vaccination. This receptor was identified in an adult in good health. Here the CDR3 is given as CASSSIQETQYF. The sequence in DNA is TGTGCCAGCAGTTCTATCCAAGAGACCCAGTACTTC.